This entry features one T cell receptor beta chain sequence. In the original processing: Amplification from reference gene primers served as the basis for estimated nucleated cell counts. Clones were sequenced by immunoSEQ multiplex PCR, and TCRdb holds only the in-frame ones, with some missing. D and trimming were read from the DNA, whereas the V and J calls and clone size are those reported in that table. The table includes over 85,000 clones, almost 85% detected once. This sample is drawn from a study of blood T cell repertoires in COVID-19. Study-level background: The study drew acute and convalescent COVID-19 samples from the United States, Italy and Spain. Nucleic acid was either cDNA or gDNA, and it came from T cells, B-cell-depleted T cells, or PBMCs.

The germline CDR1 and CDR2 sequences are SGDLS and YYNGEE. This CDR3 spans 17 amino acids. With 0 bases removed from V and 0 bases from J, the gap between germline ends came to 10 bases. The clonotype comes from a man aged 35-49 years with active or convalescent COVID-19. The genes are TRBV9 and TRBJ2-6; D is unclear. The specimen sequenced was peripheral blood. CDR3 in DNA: TGTGCCAGCAGCGTAGCTACCGATAGCTCTGGGGCCAACGTCCTGACTTTC. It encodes CASSVATDSSGANVLTF.